This T cell receptor (beta chain) is from a study of cytomegalovirus exposure and HLA in healthy donors. Overall study findings and caveats: Most observed TCR sequences were rare, whereas some public TCRs were detected in many donors.

Turning to this clone: As yet, its antigen is unknown.

Germline lookup yields CDR1 MNHNS and CDR2 SASEGT. CDR3 length: 14 residues. Trimming took off 5 bases at V and 1 base at J, with 11 bases between the two ends. The donors belonged to the roughly 110-subject validation cohort, separate from the roughly 650-subject first cohort. TCRdb's table, derived via immunoSEQ multiplex PCR, lists solely in-frame clones and lacks some. The table lists 150,000 to 200,000 clones, less than 90% of them singletons. The chain joins TRBV6-1 to TRBJ1-1, with D unclear. The sequence was collected from a woman aged 25 to 39 in good health and CMV-seronegative. The sample comprised PBMCs. CDR3 protein: CASSRFQANTEAFF. CDR3 nucleotides: TGTGCCAGCAGTCGGTTTCAGGCGAACACTGAAGCTTTCTTT.